The 3 T cell receptor beta chains listed next were all sequenced from one sample in a study of T cells after yellow fever vaccination. MiXCR, applied by TCRdb to the 5' RACE reads, yields one record per CDR3 protein. Among hundreds of thousands of distinct CDR3 sequences listed, around a tenth were seen once. This specimen was PBMCs, taken on the day of the first yellow fever vaccination. The receptors derive from a man aged 18 to 35 who received the YFV17D yellow fever vaccine.

The rearrangement links TRBV12-3 or TRBV12-4 to TRBJ1-3; D not resolved. CDR3 length: 10 amino acids. Trimming shortened V by 5 bases and J by 6 bases, and 2 bases separated the two germline ends. The CDR3 region has the DNA TGTGCCAGCAGTACAAACACCATATATTTT. This translates into CASSTNTIYF.

The CDR3 loop is CASSRIAGEEQYF. The CDR3 nucleotides read TGTGCCAGCAGCCGAATAGCGGGGGAAGAGCAGTACTTC. This chain uses TRBV3-1 with TRBJ2-7, with 9 bases identical to TRBD2. Germline V gene lookup returns CDR1 LGHDT and CDR2 YNNKEL (reference sequence). The junction had 5 bases not matched to a gene; V was cut back by 4 bases and J by 7 bases. This CDR3 spans 13 amino acids.

This clonotype occurred a few times. The chain links TRBV12-3 or TRBV12-4 to TRBJ2-7; 15 positions agree with TRBD2. V trimming: 5 bases; J trimming: 1 base; junction bases outside the gene matches: 3. The CDR3 has 16 residues. The DNA of the CDR3 is TGTGCCAGCAGTAGGGGACTAGCGGGGGGTTCCTACGAGCAGTACTTC. Amino acid sequence: CASSRGLAGGSYEQYF.